This entry lists 18 T cell receptor beta chains sequenced from one sample in a study of cytomegalovirus exposure and HLA in healthy donors. Primers for the PCR totalled 60 Vbeta and 13 Jbeta. TCRdb's table, derived via immunoSEQ multiplex PCR, lists solely in-frame clones and lacks some. Altogether 150,000 to 200,000 clones are present, over 80% being singletons, with the ten largest covering roughly 4.7%. Material for sequencing was PBMCs. The receptors derive from a woman aged 50 to 60 in good health and CMV-seropositive.

The CDR3 here is CAWRLTGRTDTQYF. The CDR3 DNA reads TGTGCCTGGAGATTGACAGGGAGGACAGATACGCAGTATTTT. The rearrangement uses TRBV30 and TRBJ2-3; the D gene is possibly TRBD1 (7 bases). This CDR3 region has 14 residues. V was pared by 3 bases and J by 3 bases, with 13 bases between. Germline loops: CDR1 GTSNPN, CDR2 SVGIG (reference sequence).

The V and J genes are TRBV5-1 and TRBJ2-7; maybe TRBD2 (5 bases). The CDR3 is made up of 15 amino acids. Trimming removed 0 bases from V and 5 bases from J, with 15 bases in between. Germline CDR1 is SGHRS and CDR2 is YFSETQ. For the CDR3, the DNA is TGCGCCAGCAGCTTGGTGGACGGAGGCCGAGACGAGCAGTACTTC. This gives the protein CASSLVDGGRDEQYF.

CDR3 DNA: TGTGCCAGCAGTTTAGGGACAGGGCACGACGAGCAGTACTTC. It translates to CASSLGTGHDEQYF. The V gene is TRBV6-5, the J gene TRBJ2-7; TRBD1 agrees at 9 bases. The CDR3 length is 14 residues. Germline V gene data show CDR1 as MNHEY and CDR2 as SVGAGI. The ends lost 4 bases at V and 5 bases at J; junction bases unmatched: 6.

The V call is TRBV6-4, the J call TRBJ2-5, with 10 bases fitting TRBD1. V shed 5 bases, J shed 7 bases, and the junction held 4 bases outside the gene matches. The length of the CDR3 is 13 residues. The V gene's germline CDR1 is MRHNA and CDR2 SNTAGT. The CDR3 protein is CASSPDRGRTQYF. The CDR3 bases are TGTGCCAGCAGTCCCGACAGGGGGCGGACCCAGTACTTC.

The chain couples TRBV2 to TRBJ2-2; TRBD2 aligns across 10 bases. This CDR3 comprises 14 residues. V dropped 7 bases and J dropped 8; count of bases not matched to a gene: 7. Per the germline V gene, CDR1 is SNHLY and CDR2 is FYNNEI. The CDR3 sequence is CASNQREGRGELFF. The CDR3 bases are TGTGCCAGCAACCAGCGGGAGGGTCGGGGGGAGCTGTTTTTT.

CDR3 in DNA: TGCGCCAGCAGCTTCTACGGTTCAACTAATGAAAAACTGTTTTTT. Amino acid sequence: CASSFYGSTNEKLFF. The chain links TRBV5-1 to TRBJ1-4; no clear D. Germline V gene data show CDR1 as SGHRS and CDR2 as YFSETQ. V lost 2 bases to trimming and J lost 0 bases, with 8 bases between them. This CDR3 region has 15 residues.

The chain links TRBV29-1 to TRBJ1-1; D uncertain. V was cut by 4 bases and J by 11 bases, with 14 bases left in between. The CDR3 consists of 11 residues. CDR1 is SQVTM, CDR2 ANQGSEA, per germline. The CDR3 sequence: CSVGVGGGAFF. CDR3 nucleotide sequence: TGCAGCGTTGGGGTAGGTGGCGGCGCTTTCTTT.

V and J are TRBV5-6 and TRBJ2-3; 13 bases fit TRBD2. The CDR3 loop spans 18 amino acids. Germline values: CDR1 SGHDT, CDR2 YYEEEE. V gave up 6 bases and J gave up 2 bases; unmatched junction bases: 12. The CDR3 is CASTDSGLAGLFTDTQYF. CDR3 bases: TGTGCCAGCACCGATTCGGGACTAGCGGGACTTTTCACAGATACGCAGTATTTT.

The chain is built from TRBV2 and TRBJ2-1; 11 bases fit TRBD1. The CDR3 has 13 amino acids. V trimming: 11 bases; J trimming: 8 bases; junction bases outside the gene matches: 8. Looked up from germline, CDR1 is SNHLY and CDR2 is FYNNEI. CDR3 bases: TGTGCCTCCAGGACAGGGGGCGGGGATGAGCAGTTCTTC. As protein: CASRTGGGDEQFF.

The rearrangement links TRBV9 to TRBJ2-1; TRBD1 matches 9 bases. The length of the CDR3 is 15 residues. Germline values: CDR1 SGDLS, CDR2 YYNGEE. After removal of 3 bases from V and 6 bases from J, the junction contained 7 bases not matched to a gene. CDR3 loop: CASSAPGQGFNEQFF. Here the CDR3 DNA reads TGTGCCAGCAGCGCCCCGGGACAGGGCTTCAATGAGCAGTTCTTC. Using reference TRBV9 and TRBJ2-1 for the parts outside the CDR3, the full variable domain is DSGVTQTPKHLITATGQRVTLRCSPRSGDLSVYWYQQSLDQGLQFLIQYYNGEERAKGNILERFSAQQFPDLHSELNLSSLELGDSALYFCASSAPGQGFNEQFFGPGTRLTVL.

The chain links TRBV7-9 to TRBJ1-2; no definite D call. From germline, CDR1 is SEHNR and CDR2 FQNEAQ (reference sequence). The CDR3 spans 12 residues. Trimming pared 3 bases from V and 6 bases from J, leaving 8 bases between. The CDR3 DNA reads as TGTGCCAGCAGCTTTTTACAGAATGGCTACACCTTC. Amino acid sequence: CASSFLQNGYTF.

The chain is built from TRBV2 and TRBJ2-5, with 8 nucleotides matching TRBD2. The germline V gene encodes CDR1 SNHLY and CDR2 FYNNEI. The length of the CDR3 is 14 residues. V shed 11 bases, J shed 4 bases, and the junction held 12 bases outside the gene matches. CDR3 protein: CAQTSGGVAETQYF. The CDR3 nucleotides read TGTGCCCAGACCTCGGGAGGGGTTGCAGAGACCCAGTACTTC.

This clone came up a few times. The chain links TRBV28 to TRBJ2-2, with 10 bases lining up with TRBD2. Germline CDR1 MDHEN, CDR2 SYDVKM. V lost 6 bases and J lost 4; bases outside the gene matches: 17. The CDR3 is 19 residues long. The CDR3 DNA reads as TGTGCCAGCAGCTCTAACGGTATGAGCGGGAGGGCCCTCACCGGGGAGCTGTTTTTT. Translation: CASSSNGMSGRALTGELFF.

V gene TRBV5-4 combines with J gene TRBJ2-3; 12 bases agree with TRBD2. CDR1 and CDR2 from the germline V gene are SGHNT and YYREEE (reference sequence). V shed 4 bases and J 0 bases; nucleotides not matched to a gene: 3. The CDR3 contains 16 residues. The CDR3 nucleotides read TGTGCCAGCAGCCCGACTAGCGGGAGAAGCACAGATACGCAGTATTTT. Translating it yields CASSPTSGRSTDTQYF. Full variable domain (outside the CDR3, taken from reference TRBV5-4 and TRBJ2-3): ETGVTQSPTHLIKTRGQQVTLRCSSQSGHNTVSWYQQALGQGPQFIFQYYREEENGRGNFPPRFSGLQFPNYSSELNVNALELDDSALYLCASSPTSGRSTDTQYFGPGTRLTVL.

The CDR3 DNA follows: TGCGCCAGCAGCCAAGATATTAGACTTTCACCCCTCCACTTT. This encodes CASSQDIRLSPLHF. This chain uses TRBV4-3 with TRBJ1-6; unclear D gene. This CDR3 has 14 residues. Trimming removed 0 bases at V and 9 bases at J, with 9 bases between. Germline CDR1 reads LGHNA; CDR2 reads YSLEER.

This chain uses TRBV7-8 with TRBJ1-5; perhaps TRBD1 as D (5 bases). The CDR3 totals 16 residues. The ends were cut back, 2 bases at V and 7 bases at J, with 18 bases in the middle. The germline V gene has CDR1 SGHVS and CDR2 FQNEAQ. The CDR3 sequence: CASSLWRGMQNQPQHF. The CDR3 DNA reads TGTGCCAGCAGCTTATGGAGGGGAATGCAGAACCAGCCCCAGCATTTT.

The genes are TRBV28 and TRBJ1-2; 8 bases line up with TRBD1. With 6 bases clipped from V and 8 bases from J, the junction kept 5 bases outside the gene matches. This CDR3 has 12 residues. Germline V gene data show CDR1 as MDHEN and CDR2 as SYDVKM. The CDR3 DNA reads TGTGCCAGCAGCTCAGGGGGCGGAGGCTACACCTTC. Translated, it gives CASSSGGGGYTF.

The chain joins TRBV30 to TRBJ2-7; D is unclear. CDR1 and CDR2 (germline): GTSNPN, SVGIG (reference sequence). The ends were cut back, 3 bases at V and 5 bases at J, with 11 bases in the middle. The CDR3 runs to 12 residues. The CDR3 spells CAWSPQYNEQYF. The CDR3 DNA follows: TGTGCCTGGAGCCCACAATATAACGAGCAGTACTTC.